This is a list of T cell receptor beta chains from one sample in a study of T cell responses to AZD1222 COVID-19 vaccine. The table came from immunoSEQ multiplex PCR; TCRdb's copy has only in-frame clones and leaves some out. The sample records approximately 89,000 clones, around 84% being singletons. The source was peripheral blood, collected 28 days after the second AZD1222 dose. The receptors shown here come from an adult who received the AZD1222 COVID-19 vaccine. CDR3s include the opening cysteine and the closing phenylalanine or tryptophan. D genes are given only for firm matches. The size entry is marked missing in some rows and otherwise reads once, few, many or a size class.

J: TRBJ1-3; size: NA; V: TRBV5-4; D: NA; CDR3: CASTTGGAGNTIYF; DNA: TGTGCCAGCACTACGGGGGGCGCTGGAAACACCATATATTTT
J: TRBJ1-5; size: NA; V: TRBV6-5; D: NA; CDR3: CATEGVGNQPQHF; DNA: TGTGCCACCGAAGGTGTGGGCAATCAGCCCCAGCATTTT
J: TRBJ1-2; size: NA; V: TRBV20-1; D: NA; CDR3: CSVPEAVGYTF; DNA: TGCAGTGTCCCGGAGGCCGTCGGCTACACCTTC
J: TRBJ2-3; size: once; V: TRBV11-2; D: TRBD1; CDR3: CASSPGTGTDTQYF; DNA: TGTGCCAGCAGTCCCGGGACAGGCACAGATACGCAGTATTTT
J: TRBJ1-2; size: once; V: TRBV5-5; D: NA; CDR3: CASSLGRLDGYTF; DNA: TGTGCCAGCAGCTTGGGAAGATTAGATGGCTACACCTTC
J: TRBJ2-3; size: NA; V: TRBV2; D: TRBD2; CDR3: CASTQPSSGLEGGDTQYF; DNA: TGTGCCAGCACCCAGCCGAGCTCGGGACTAGAGGGTGGAGATACGCAGTATTTT
J: TRBJ1-2; size: NA; V: TRBV19; D: TRBD1; CDR3: CASSPGTGGAHGYTF; DNA: TGTGCCAGTAGTCCCGGGACAGGGGGTGCCCATGGCTACACCTTC
J: TRBJ2-7; size: NA; V: TRBV5-1; D: NA; CDR3: CASSSRDPGYEQYF; DNA: TGCGCCAGCAGCTCGAGGGACCCCGGCTACGAGCAGTACTTC
J: TRBJ2-7; size: NA; V: TRBV30; D: TRBD1; CDR3: CAWTPSGQFYEQYF; DNA: TGTGCCTGGACCCCCTCGGGACAGTTCTACGAGCAGTACTTC
J: TRBJ1-6; size: NA; V: TRBV7-6; D: TRBD1; CDR3: CASSSQGSGSPLHF; DNA: TGTGCCAGCAGCTCACAGGGGAGCGGTTCACCCCTCCACTTT
J: TRBJ2-7; size: NA; V: TRBV5-6; D: NA; CDR3: CASSFWGSGTVDF; DNA: NA
J: TRBJ2-7; size: few; V: TRBV4-1; D: TRBD1; CDR3: CASSQPGTGSSYEQYF; DNA: TGCGCCAGCAGCCAGCCCGGGACAGGGAGCTCCTACGAGCAGTACTTC
J: TRBJ2-5; size: NA; V: TRBV7-2; D: TRBD2; CDR3: CASSLGSASGETQYF; DNA: TGTGCCAGCAGCTTAGGTTCGGCTAGCGGGGAGACCCAGTACTTC
J: TRBJ2-3; size: once; V: TRBV30; D: NA; CDR3: CAWSPRGFSTDTQYF; DNA: TGTGCCTGGAGCCCCCGGGGGTTTAGCACAGATACGCAGTATTTT
J: TRBJ2-2; size: few; V: TRBV2; D: NA; CDR3: CASVASEGTGELFF; DNA: TGTGCCAGCGTAGCTAGCGAGGGGACCGGGGAGCTGTTTTTT
J: TRBJ1-5; size: NA; V: TRBV24-1; D: TRBD1; CDR3: CATSASDRDNQPQHF; DNA: TGTGCCACCAGTGCCTCGGACAGGGACAATCAGCCCCAGCATTTT
J: TRBJ1-6; size: NA; V: TRBV7-9; D: NA; CDR3: CASSLGTQDTLHF; DNA: TGTGCCAGCAGCTTGGGGACCCAAGATACCCTCCACTTT
J: TRBJ2-2; size: NA; V: TRBV10-3; D: TRBD1; CDR3: CAIRSTGVLHTGELFF; DNA: TGTGCCATCAGGTCGACAGGGGTCCTGCACACCGGGGAGCTGTTTTTT
J: TRBJ1-2; size: NA; V: TRBV18; D: TRBD1; CDR3: CASSQTGVYGYGYTF; DNA: TGTGCCAGCTCACAGACAGGGGTGTACGGCTATGGCTACACCTTC
J: TRBJ2-6; size: NA; V: TRBV4-3; D: NA; CDR3: CASSQNRAGSSGANVLTF; DNA: TGCGCCAGCAGCCAAAATCGGGCAGGGAGCTCTGGGGCCAACGTCCTGACTTTC
J: TRBJ2-5; size: NA; V: TRBV5-1; D: NA; CDR3: CASRLDPGGRETQYF; DNA: TGCGCCAGCAGGCTGGACCCCGGCGGTCGAGAGACCCAGTACTTC
J: TRBJ2-3; size: NA; V: TRBV28; D: NA; CDR3: CVTTGRDTQYF; DNA: TGTGTCACCACGGGCCGAGATACGCAGTATTTT
J: TRBJ2-3; size: NA; V: TRBV7-9; D: NA; CDR3: CASRRGAGEGTDTQYF; DNA: TGTGCCAGCAGACGGGGGGCGGGAGAGGGCACAGATACGCAGTATTTT
J: TRBJ2-3; size: NA; V: TRBV19; D: TRBD2; CDR3: CASSMRGVLGWTDTQYF; DNA: TGTGCCAGTAGTATGCGGGGGGTCCTAGGTTGGACAGATACGCAGTATTTT
J: TRBJ2-3; size: NA; V: TRBV11-2; D: TRBD2; CDR3: CASSLEGGPRGLGTDTQYF; DNA: TGTGCCAGCAGCTTAGAGGGAGGGCCGAGGGGATTAGGCACAGATACGCAGTATTTT
J: TRBJ2-7; size: NA; V: TRBV6-5; D: TRBD1; CDR3: CASSQTTGREQYF; DNA: TGTGCCAGCAGTCAAACGACAGGGCGCGAGCAGTACTTC
J: TRBJ1-2; size: NA; V: TRBV20-1; D: NA; CDR3: CSASSGGSHYGYTF; DNA: TGCAGTGCTAGTTCCGGGGGATCTCACTATGGCTACACCTTC
J: TRBJ2-7; size: few; V: TRBV28; D: TRBD1; CDR3: CASRERGQGASEQYF; DNA: TGTGCCAGCAGGGAGAGGGGACAGGGGGCTTCCGAGCAGTACTTC
J: TRBJ2-2; size: NA; V: TRBV11-2; D: NA; CDR3: CASSFRGTNTGELFF; DNA: TGTGCCAGCAGCTTTCGGGGTACGAACACCGGGGAGCTGTTTTTT
J: TRBJ2-2; size: NA; V: TRBV2; D: NA; CDR3: CASSFDYPRAGELFF; DNA: TGTGCCAGCAGTTTTGACTACCCTCGGGCCGGGGAGCTGTTTTTT
J: TRBJ1-3; size: NA; V: TRBV6-5; D: NA; CDR3: CASSWASGNTIYF; DNA: TGTGCCAGCAGTTGGGCGTCCGGAAACACCATATATTTT
J: TRBJ2-7; size: NA; V: TRBV5-1; D: TRBD1; CDR3: CASSLALWTGVAYEQYF; DNA: TGCGCCAGCAGCTTGGCCCTATGGACAGGGGTCGCCTACGAGCAGTACTTC
J: TRBJ1-5; size: NA; V: TRBV12-5; D: TRBD1; CDR3: CASGLVQSDRGNQPQHF; DNA: TGTGCTAGTGGTTTGGTACAGTCGGACAGGGGCAATCAGCCCCAGCATTTT
J: TRBJ2-7; size: NA; V: TRBV6-6; D: TRBD2; CDR3: CASTPLELAVIYEQYF; DNA: TGTGCCAGCACCCCCCTTGAGCTAGCGGTAATCTACGAGCAGTACTTC
J: TRBJ1-2; size: NA; V: TRBV11-2; D: TRBD1; CDR3: CASSPPGGYGYTF; DNA: TGTGCCAGCAGCCCACCAGGGGGGTATGGCTACACCTTC
J: TRBJ2-1; size: NA; V: TRBV4-3; D: NA; CDR3: CASSQGWGGYNEQFF; DNA: TGCGCCAGCAGCCAAGGATGGGGAGGCTACAATGAGCAGTTCTTC
J: TRBJ2-5; size: NA; V: TRBV5-6; D: TRBD1; CDR3: CASSLGLTGLAARETQYF; DNA: TGTGCCAGCAGCTTGGGGCTGACAGGGCTAGCCGCCAGGGAGACCCAGTACTTC
J: TRBJ2-6; size: NA; V: TRBV19; D: TRBD1; CDR3: CASSRGTGASGANVLTF; DNA: TGTGCCAGTAGTAGGGGGACAGGGGCATCTGGGGCCAACGTCCTGACTTTC
J: TRBJ1-2; size: NA; V: TRBV7-9; D: NA; CDR3: CASSLGPVGEDGYTF; DNA: TGTGCCAGCAGCTTAGGCCCGGTGGGGGAGGATGGCTACACCTTC
J: TRBJ1-6; size: NA; V: TRBV27; D: NA; CDR3: CASSFPRSPLHF; DNA: TGTGCCAGCAGTTTCCCTAGGTCACCCCTCCACTTT